The 13 T cell receptor beta chains below were found in one sample sequenced in a study of Graves' ophthalmopathy and Graves' hyperthyroidism. The study amplified TCR beta CDR3 regions using RNA transcripts. The library came from an HTBI-primed first-round RT-PCR and a second-round multiplex PCR. MiXCR, run by TCRdb on the multiplex PCR reads, gives a single entry per CDR3 protein. The top ten hold 4% to 5% of the sample, which has 500,000 to 700,000 distinct CDR3 sequences, about 40% seen once. The sample was peripheral blood or thyroid tissue (not recorded which). All receptors derive from an adult man with Graves' hyperthyroidism.

The CDR3 loop is CATLKGQNTGELFF. The CDR3 DNA follows: TGTGCCACCCTGAAGGGCCAGAACACCGGGGAGCTGTTTTTT. The V call is TRBV19, the J call TRBJ2-2; D is unresolved. Per germline, CDR1 LNHDA and CDR2 SQIVND (reference sequence). The V end was cut by 10 bases, the J end by 1 base, with 13 bases between. The CDR3 is 14 amino acids.

This clonotype was seen repeatedly, ten times or more. The chain uses TRBV7-8 and TRBJ2-7; 10 bases line up with TRBD1. Germline-derived CDR1 and CDR2 are SGHVS and FQNEAQ. This CDR3 comprises 16 residues. V was clipped by 3 bases and J by 7 bases; unmatched bases: 12. CDR3 protein: CASSFDRDRGGGEQYF. For the CDR3, the DNA is TGTGCCAGCAGCTTCGACCGGGACAGGGGAGGAGGGGAGCAGTACTTC.

V and J are TRBV29-1 and TRBJ2-7, with 13 bases matching TRBD2. Trimming cost V 6 bases and J 4 bases; bases outside gene matches: 6. This CDR3 is 14 amino acids long. The germline CDR1 and CDR2 sequences are SQVTM and ANQGSEA. The CDR3 sequence is CSVLAGGVYYEQYF. CDR3 bases: TGCAGCGTACTAGCGGGAGGGGTTTATTACGAGCAGTACTTC.

This sequence joins TRBV20-1 and TRBJ1-5, with D possibly being TRBD1 (6 bases). Germline V gives CDR1 DFQATT, CDR2 SNEGSKA (reference sequence). Trimming cost V 1 base and J 7 bases, with 11 bases left between them. CDR3 length: 13 residues. CDR3 DNA sequence: TGCAGTGCTAGAGCAGGGGTGGGCCAGCCCCAGCATTTT. It encodes CSARAGVGQPQHF.

The chain couples TRBV3-1 to TRBJ2-5; 8 positions agree with TRBD2. This CDR3 has 16 amino acids. CDR1 and CDR2 (germline): LGHDT, YNNKEL (reference sequence). Trimming removed 0 bases from V and 8 bases from J; junction bases left unmatched: 11. The CDR3 DNA follows: TGTGCCAGCAGCCAAGAGCGGAGCGGGGGCATTTGTACCCAGTACTTC. It is translated as CASSQERSGGICTQYF.

The chain recombines TRBV7-9 with TRBJ2-3; tentatively, D is TRBD2 (6 bases). CDR1 and CDR2 (germline): SEHNR, FQNEAQ (reference sequence). The CDR3 is 15 amino acids. Trimming shortened V by 3 bases and J by 2 bases, and 12 bases separated the two germline ends. CDR3 in amino acids: CASSFGTGDTDTQYF. DNA for the CDR3: TGTGCCAGCAGCTTTGGCACGGGAGACACAGATACGCAGTATTTT.

In its sample, this clonotype was seen many times. The rearrangement uses TRBV28 and TRBJ1-1; D gene uncertain. Germline loops: CDR1 MDHEN, CDR2 SYDVKM. The CDR3 loop spans 12 amino acids. Deletions cut 6 bases from V and 3 bases from J, with 8 bases between. This chain's CDR3 is CASSEEDTEAFF. The CDR3 nucleotides read TGTGCCAGCAGCGAAGAGGACACTGAAGCTTTCTTT.

This clonotype was seen ten or more times. The chain joins TRBV6-5 to TRBJ2-5, with 10 bases fitting TRBD2. The germline CDR1 and CDR2 sequences are MNHEY and SVGAGI. This CDR3 is built from 15 residues. The V and J ends lost 5 bases and 6 bases, in that order; junction bases with no gene match: 9. CDR3 loop: CASSDGLAGVKTQYF. Here the CDR3 DNA reads TGTGCCAGCAGTGACGGGCTAGCGGGAGTCAAGACCCAGTACTTC.

The chain is built from TRBV24-1 and TRBJ2-3; either TRBD1 or TRBD2 may supply D (5 bases each). Germline CDR1 and CDR2: KGHDR and SFDVKD. CDR3 length: 13 amino acids. The V gene lost 8 bases and the J gene lost 3 bases, with 11 bases spanning the gap. CDR3: CATTGQGTDTQYF. The CDR3 nucleotides read TGTGCCACCACGGGGCAGGGAACAGATACGCAGTATTTT.

In the case of this clonotype: No conserved phenylalanine or tryptophan is present at the end of the CDR3, so a read error is the likely explanation. V usage is TRBV20-1 and J usage is TRBJ2-1, with D possibly matching TRBD2 (5 bases). V lost 3 bases and J 0 bases, leaving 9 bases between the germline ends. CDR1 is DFQATT, CDR2 SNEGSKA, per germline (reference sequence). The CDR3 totals 14 residues. The CDR3 reads CSASMGSSYNEQFC. The CDR3 DNA is TGCAGTGCTAGTATGGGGAGCTCCTACAATGAGCAGTTCTGC.

This chain joins TRBV28 and TRBJ2-1; possibly TRBD2 for D (6 bases). CDR3 length: 13 amino acids. Germline assignment: CDR1 MDHEN and CDR2 SYDVKM. V was pared by 6 bases and J by 5 bases, with 11 bases between. The chain's CDR3 is CASSFGGNNEQFF. The DNA of the CDR3 is TGTGCCAGCAGCTTTGGAGGGAACAATGAGCAGTTCTTC.

This chain connects TRBV24-1 to TRBJ1-2; TRBD1 agrees at 8 bases. The V and J ends lost 3 bases and 8 bases, in that order; junction bases with no gene match: 10. Germline V gene lookup returns CDR1 KGHDR and CDR2 SFDVKD. The CDR3 is made up of 15 amino acids. For the CDR3, the DNA is TGTGCCACCAGTGATCATGACAGGGGAGGAGAGGGCTACACCTTC. Translation gives CATSDHDRGGEGYTF.

This clonotype was seen many times. The rearrangement links TRBV6-5 to TRBJ1-1; D gene uncertain. Germline V gene lookup returns CDR1 MNHEY and CDR2 SVGAGI. The CDR3 consists of 14 residues. V lost 2 bases and J lost 0, with 7 bases in between. CDR3 protein: CASSYPDMNTEAFF. The CDR3 DNA follows: TGTGCCAGCAGTTACCCAGACATGAACACTGAAGCTTTCTTT.